The T cell receptor beta chain described here comes from a study of cytomegalovirus exposure and HLA in healthy donors. This clone was observed a few times. The antigen remains unidentified. The CDR3 loop spans 13 amino acids. With 3 bases clipped from V and 5 bases from J, the junction kept 3 bases outside the gene matches. Germline V gives CDR1 SGHRS, CDR2 YFSETQ. From the 120-subject validation cohort, which was separate from the roughly 700-subject first cohort, the donors were drawn. Whole-study results and caveats: Per published reports, the classifier diagnosed cytomegalovirus status with high specificity and sensitivity. Investigators reported more than 150 TCR beta chains as tied to cytomegalovirus. Rarity characterized most TCR sequences, yet some public TCRs appeared in many donors.

TCRdb's copy holds only in-frame clones and misses some; the assay was immunoSEQ multiplex PCR. Here the sample spans hundreds of thousands of clones, approximately 82% being singletons. The sample consisted of PBMCs. The chain has TRBV5-1 and TRBJ1-2, with 8 positions matching TRBD1. The sequence came from a woman aged 18-29 years in good health and CMV-seronegative. DNA of the CDR3: TGCGCCAGCAGCTACGACAGGGGTTATGGCTACACCTTC. As protein: CASSYDRGYGYTF.